This passage covers 15 T cell receptor beta chains from one sample sequenced in a study of blood T cell repertoires in COVID-19. TCRdb's table, derived via immunoSEQ multiplex PCR, lists solely in-frame clones and lacks some. The sample yields about 430,000 clones, roughly 88% seen once. The sequencing input was PBMCs or T cells enriched from blood (not recorded which). These receptors all come from a woman in her late teens or twenties who had been exposed to COVID-19.

The CDR3: CASSPGDSTNTGELFF. CDR3 sequence (DNA): TGTGCCAGCAGCCCCGGGGACAGCACGAACACCGGGGAGCTGTTTTTT. The J gene is TRBJ2-2, the V gene TRBV5-5; 7 bases agree with TRBD1. The CDR3 consists of 16 residues. The germline gives CDR1 SGHKS, CDR2 YYEKEE (reference sequence). With V trimmed by 4 bases and J by 0 bases, 6 bases remained unmatched. Full variable domain (remainder filled in from reference TRBV5-5 and TRBJ2-2): DAGVTQSPTHLIKTRGQQVTLRCSPISGHKSVSWYQQVLGQGPQFIFQYYEKEERGRGNFPDRFSARQFPNYSSELNVNALLLGDSALYLCASSPGDSTNTGELFFGEGSRLTVL.

This clone was counted once. V is TRBV5-1 and J is TRBJ1-2; 7 bases are a match to TRBD1. CDR3 length: 14 amino acids. Trimming removed 0 bases from V and 6 bases from J; junction bases left unmatched: 5. Germline loops: CDR1 SGHRS, CDR2 YFSETQ. The CDR3 bases are TGCGCCAGCAGCTTGGGAGGGGGCGCGGATGGCTACACCTTC. Its protein product is CASSLGGGADGYTF.

V is TRBV18 and J is TRBJ1-2; tentative D call: TRBD1 (5 bases). The V gene lost 3 bases and the J gene lost 3 bases, with 8 bases spanning the gap. The CDR3 runs to 13 residues. Germline V gene lookup returns CDR1 KGHSH and CDR2 LQKENI. DNA of the CDR3: TGTGCCAGCTCACCCGCGGGGCACTATGGCTACACCTTC. It is translated as CASSPAGHYGYTF.

V is TRBV20-1 and J is TRBJ1-6; TRBD1 matches at 7 bases. Germline assignment: CDR1 DFQATT and CDR2 SNEGSKA (reference sequence). V lost 3 bases and J lost 1; bases outside the gene matches: 3. There are 15 residues in the CDR3. CDR3: CSASMTGSYNSPLHF. The CDR3 nucleotides are TGCAGTGCTAGTATGACAGGGTCCTATAATTCACCCCTCCACTTT.

V usage is TRBV5-4 and J usage is TRBJ1-1; no firm D call. The CDR3 sequence is 14 residues long. Germline lookup yields CDR1 SGHNT and CDR2 YYREEE (reference sequence). The ends were cut back, 1 base at V and 3 bases at J, with 10 bases in the middle. CDR3 loop: CASSLTGVHTEAFF. For the CDR3, the DNA is TGTGCCAGCAGCTTGACGGGAGTTCACACTGAAGCTTTCTTT.

The chain has TRBV27 and TRBJ2-5; the D gene is possibly TRBD1 (6 bases). This CDR3 is 15 amino acids long. CDR1 is MNHEY and CDR2 is SMNVEV in the germline V gene (reference sequence). The V gene lost 5 bases and the J gene lost 5 bases, with 18 bases spanning the gap. DNA of the CDR3: TGTGCCAGCAGTGCCAACAGGGAAAGGGCGGAGACCCAGTACTTC. It encodes CASSANRERAETQYF.

This clone was detected only once. This sequence joins TRBV7-6 and TRBJ2-5; the match to TRBD2 covers 7 bases. Germline V CDR1 and CDR2: SGHVS, FNYEAQ. The V gene end was trimmed by 3 bases and the J gene end by 4 bases; junction bases not matched to a gene: 11. The CDR3 consists of 16 residues. The CDR3 region has the DNA TGTGCCAGCAGCTTTGCAGCGGGGACCGTCCTAGAGACCCAGTACTTC. It translates to CASSFAAGTVLETQYF.

This chain links TRBV27 with TRBJ2-1; 15 nucleotides align to TRBD2. This CDR3 has 17 residues. Germline lookup yields CDR1 MNHEY and CDR2 SMNVEV (reference sequence). V dropped 3 bases and J dropped 8; count of bases not matched to a gene: 8. The CDR3 bases are TGTGCCAGCAGTTTCGGACTAGCGGGAGGGCGTCCCGATGAGCAGTTCTTC. Translation gives CASSFGLAGGRPDEQFF.

The genes are TRBV5-4 and TRBJ2-5; no clear D. With 0 bases removed from V and 0 bases from J, the gap between germline ends came to 3 bases. Germline V gene lookup returns CDR1 SGHNT and CDR2 YYREEE (reference sequence). This CDR3 is 13 amino acids long. The CDR3 DNA reads as TGTGCCAGCAGCTTGGCCTACCAAGAGACCCAGTACTTC. This translates into CASSLAYQETQYF. Combining the CDR3 with reference TRBV5-4 and TRBJ2-5 gives the whole variable domain ETGVTQSPTHLIKTRGQQVTLRCSSQSGHNTVSWYQQALGQGPQFIFQYYREEENGRGNFPPRFSGLQFPNYSSELNVNALELDDSALYLCASSLAYQETQYFGPGTRLLVL.

The chain recombines TRBV10-2 with TRBJ1-3; TRBD1 might be the D (5 bases). Germline V gene lookup returns CDR1 WSHSY and CDR2 SAAADI. Trimming shortened V by 0 bases and J by 3 bases, and 12 bases separated the two germline ends. The CDR3 totals 16 residues. CDR3 sequence: CASSESAMGGGNTIYF. CDR3 nucleotide sequence: TGCGCCAGCAGTGAGTCAGCAATGGGGGGTGGAAACACCATATATTTT.

The chain couples TRBV4-1 to TRBJ2-7; TRBD2 matches at 7 bases. The CDR3 spans 16 residues. V trimming: 0 bases; J trimming: 3 bases; junction bases outside the gene matches: 8. The V gene's germline CDR1 is MGHRA and CDR2 YSYEKL. For the CDR3, the DNA is TGCGCCAGCAGCCAAGATCGGGGGGAGGGTTACTACGAGCAGTACTTC. This gives the protein CASSQDRGEGYYEQYF.

This clone was counted a single time. The V gene is TRBV11-1, the J gene TRBJ1-1; D gene uncertain. Germline V CDR1 and CDR2: SGHAT, FQDESV (reference sequence). The CDR3 loop spans 11 amino acids. Trimming removed 3 bases at V and 6 bases at J, with 5 bases between. The CDR3 region is CASSFGAEAFF. As DNA, the CDR3 is TGTGCCAGCAGCTTCGGTGCTGAAGCTTTCTTT.

The chain employs TRBV28 and TRBJ1-1; TRBD1 might be the D (6 bases). This CDR3 spans 14 amino acids. Germline V gene data show CDR1 as MDHEN and CDR2 as SYDVKM. Trimming took 3 bases from V and 5 from J, leaving 13 bases between them. The CDR3 coding sequence is TGTGCCAGCAGTTTCGGGGGGGCTAGGACTGAAGCTTTCTTT. Protein sequence: CASSFGGARTEAFF.

V usage is TRBV28 and J usage is TRBJ2-5, with TRBD2 identical over 12 bases. CDR1 and CDR2 from the germline V gene are MDHEN and SYDVKM. Trimming cost V 4 bases and J 2 bases; bases outside gene matches: 5. This CDR3 comprises 16 residues. The CDR3 coding sequence is TGTGCCAGCAGTTCCCTAGCGGGGGGGCTACAAGAGACCCAGTACTTC. Encoded protein: CASSSLAGGLQETQYF.

The chain recombines TRBV27 with TRBJ2-7, with 7 positions matching TRBD1. V gave up 5 bases and J gave up 7 bases; unmatched junction bases: 8. This CDR3 has 13 amino acids. Germline V gives CDR1 MNHEY, CDR2 SMNVEV (reference sequence). Written as DNA, the CDR3 is TGTGCCAGCAGTCTGACAGGGTGGCAAGAGCAGTACTTC. Translated, it gives CASSLTGWQEQYF.